This T cell receptor beta chain was sequenced in a study of blood T cell repertoires in COVID-19. Study information: PBMCs, B-cell-depleted T cells, or T cells were the source of the cDNA or gDNA that made up the material.

Recovered Cohort 3 donors showed two negative PCRs, clearance, or symptom resolution. CDR1 is MDHEN and CDR2 is SYDVKM in the germline V gene. Losses at the gene ends were 8 bases for V and 1 base for J; bases not matched to a gene: 3. The CDR3 runs 14 residues. The assay was immunoSEQ multiplex PCR, and TCRdb's table has in-frame clones only and misses some. The table lists about 320,000 clones, about 89% of them singletons. The chain has TRBV28 and TRBJ2-2; 8 positions agree with TRBD2. The material sequenced was PBMCs or T cells enriched from blood (not recorded which). The sequence derives from a man aged 55 to 70 who had recovered from COVID-19. For the CDR3, the DNA is TGTGCCAGCGACGGGAGGGGGAACACCGGGGAGCTGTTTTTT. The encoded protein is CASDGRGNTGELFF.